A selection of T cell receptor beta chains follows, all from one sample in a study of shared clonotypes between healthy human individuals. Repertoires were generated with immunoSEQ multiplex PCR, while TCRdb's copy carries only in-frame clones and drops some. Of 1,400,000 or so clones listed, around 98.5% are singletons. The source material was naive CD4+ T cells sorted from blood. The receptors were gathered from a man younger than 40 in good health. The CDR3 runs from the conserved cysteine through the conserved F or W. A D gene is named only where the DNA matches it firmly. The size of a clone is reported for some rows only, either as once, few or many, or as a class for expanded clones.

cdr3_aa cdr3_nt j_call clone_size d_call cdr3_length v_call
CAPGSRRVDGTDTQYF TGTGCACCGGGAAGCCGGAGGGTTGACGGCACAGATACGCAGTATTTT TRBJ2-3 NA NA 16 TRBV12-2
CARRPGMASWEQFF TGTGCCAGAAGACCTGGTATGGCTTCATGGGAACAGTTCTTC TRBJ2-1 NA NA 14 TRBV5-3
CASSEALPPGYEQYF TGTGCCAGCAGTGAAGCCCTTCCCCCGGGCTACGAGCAGTACTTC TRBJ2-7 NA NA 15 TRBV6-1
CASSPISTSLNEQFF TGTGCCAGCTCACCCATTAGTACTAGCTTAAATGAGCAGTTCTTC TRBJ2-1 NA NA 15 TRBV18
CASSPRVASYNEQFF TGTGCCAGCTCACCACGGGTAGCGAGTTACAATGAGCAGTTCTTC TRBJ2-1 NA NA 15 TRBV18
CASSLDLGPYNEQFF TGTGCCAGTAGTCTGGACCTAGGGCCCTACAATGAGCAGTTCTTC TRBJ2-1 NA NA 15 TRBV19
CASSFASTGEAFF TGCGCCAGCAGTTTCGCATCGACGGGGGAAGCTTTCTTT TRBJ1-1 NA NA 13 TRBV5-1
CASSNRQGLAYEQYF TGTGCCAGCAGTAACAGACAGGGTTTAGCCTACGAGCAGTACTTC TRBJ2-7 NA TRBD1 15 TRBV6-6
CASSVAGSEQFF TGTGCCAGCAGCGTAGCAGGGAGTGAGCAGTTCTTC TRBJ2-1 NA NA 12 TRBV9
CASSLERVPYEQYF TGTGCCAGCAGCTTGGAACGGGTTCCCTACGAGCAGTACTTC TRBJ2-7 NA NA 14 TRBV5-4
CASSNPDGGDTEAFF TGCGCCAGCAGCAACCCCGATGGGGGGGACACTGAAGCTTTCTTT TRBJ1-1 NA NA 15 TRBV5-1
CAISESYYGYTF TGTGCCATCAGTGAGTCGTACTATGGCTACACCTTC TRBJ1-2 once NA 12 TRBV10-3
CASSLHRGSMYEQYF TGTGCCAGCAGCCTACACAGGGGGTCAATGTACGAGCAGTACTTC TRBJ2-7 NA TRBD1 15 TRBV11-2
CASSPEGSGNTIYF TGTGCCAGCTCACCAGAAGGCTCTGGAAACACCATATATTTT TRBJ1-3 NA NA 14 TRBV18
CASTPGGVARNEQFF TGTGCCAGCACCCCCGGGGGAGTAGCCAGGAATGAGCAGTTCTTC TRBJ2-1 NA NA 15 TRBV6-1
CASSLGGGPETQYF TGCGCCAGCAGCTTGGGCGGGGGACCTGAGACCCAGTACTTC TRBJ2-5 NA TRBD2 14 TRBV5-1
CASSFGIPRSSYEQYF TGCGCCAGCAGCTTCGGGATCCCTCGGAGCTCCTACGAGCAGTACTTC TRBJ2-7 NA NA 16 TRBV5-1
CASSLDSGNNEQFF TGCGCCAGCAGCTTGGACTCCGGGAACAATGAGCAGTTCTTC TRBJ2-1 NA NA 14 TRBV5-1
CASSPKHEQYF TGTGCCAGCTCACCAAAACACGAGCAGTACTTC TRBJ2-7 NA NA 11 TRBV18
CASRKTSVYNEQFF TGTGCCAGCAGGAAGACTAGCGTATACAATGAGCAGTTCTTC TRBJ2-1 NA TRBD2 14 TRBV5-4
CASSQGQGAGGETQYF TGCGCCAGCAGCCAAGGGCAGGGTGCCGGGGGCGAGACCCAGTACTTC TRBJ2-5 NA NA 16 TRBV4-1
CASSEGLGEKLFF TGCGCCAGCAGCGAAGGACTCGGGGAAAAACTGTTTTTT TRBJ1-4 NA NA 13 TRBV5-1
CASSLGTSRPTDTQYF TGTGCCAGCAGCCTCGGGACTAGCCGACCCACAGATACGCAGTATTTT TRBJ2-3 NA TRBD2 16 TRBV7-8
CASSADSYNEQFF TGTGCCAGCAGCGCGGACAGCTACAATGAGCAGTTCTTC TRBJ2-1 NA NA 13 TRBV7-2
CASSLEGYSNQPQHF TGCGCCAGCAGCTTGGAGGGGTATAGCAATCAGCCCCAGCATTTT TRBJ1-5 NA NA 15 TRBV5-1
CASSRAGRVYNEQFF TGTGCCAGCAGCCGAGCGGGACGCGTCTACAATGAGCAGTTCTTC TRBJ2-1 NA TRBD2 15 TRBV14
CASSLVVAASGALYNEQFF TGTGCCAGCAGCTTAGTGGTTGCGGCTAGCGGAGCGCTTTACAATGAGCAGTTCTTC TRBJ2-1 NA TRBD2 19 TRBV7-6
CASSLEAGAHNEQFF TGCGCCAGCAGCTTGGAAGCGGGAGCCCACAATGAGCAGTTCTTC TRBJ2-1 NA TRBD2 15 TRBV5-1
CASSLAAGLAGGNEQFF TGCGCCAGCAGCTTGGCCGCGGGACTAGCGGGAGGCAATGAGCAGTTCTTC TRBJ2-1 NA TRBD2 17 TRBV5-1
CASSQIAGGETQYF TGTGCCAGCAGCCAGATCGCGGGGGGAGAGACCCAGTACTTC TRBJ2-5 NA TRBD2 14 TRBV25-1
CASSPRTGALSYEQYF TGTGCCAGCAGTCCACGGACAGGGGCCCTATCCTACGAGCAGTACTTC TRBJ2-7 NA TRBD1 16 TRBV27
CASSFPMNTQYF TGTGCCAGCAGCTTCCCCATGAATACGCAGTATTTT TRBJ2-3 NA NA 12 TRBV11-2
CASSRALPGQTDPGELFF TGTGCCAGCTCACGCGCCCTTCCGGGACAGACGGATCCCGGGGAGCTGTTTTTT TRBJ2-2 NA TRBD1 18 TRBV18
CASSVAGSPNTGELFF TGTGCCAGCAGCGTAGCTGGCAGCCCGAACACCGGGGAGCTGTTTTTT TRBJ2-2 NA NA 16 TRBV9
CAWSSYGYTGELFF TGTGCCTGGAGTTCATACGGGTACACCGGGGAGCTGTTTTTT TRBJ2-2 NA NA 14 TRBV30
CASSNGANYGYTF TGTGCCAGCAGCAACGGAGCAAACTATGGCTACACCTTC TRBJ1-2 NA NA 13 TRBV7-9
CASSPLSHGIPYF TGTGCCAGCTCACCACTCAGTCATGGAATTCCCTACTTC TRBJ1-2 NA NA 13 TRBV18
CASSLAREAGAQFF TGTGCCAGCAGCTTAGCTCGGGAAGCGGGAGCGCAGTTCTTC TRBJ2-1 NA TRBD2 14 TRBV7-9
CASARTAEKLFF TGTGCCAGCGCCAGGACAGCTGAAAAACTGTTTTTT TRBJ1-4 NA NA 12 TRBV14
CASSPRLGGRADEQFF TGTGCCAGCAGCCCCCGCCTTGGCGGGAGGGCCGATGAGCAGTTCTTC TRBJ2-1 NA TRBD2 16 TRBV9
CASSPVGTGEETQYF TGTGCCAGCAGCCCAGTAGGGACAGGGGAGGAGACCCAGTACTTC TRBJ2-5 NA TRBD1 15 TRBV9
CASSTDSGRSYNEQFF TGTGCCAGCAGCACAGACAGTGGACGCTCCTACAATGAGCAGTTCTTC TRBJ2-1 NA NA 16 TRBV11-1
CASSMGSVIAKNIQYF TGTGCCAGTAGTATGGGTTCCGTTATAGCCAAAAACATTCAGTACTTC TRBJ2-4 NA NA 16 TRBV19
CAISGRAYAIETQYF TGTGCCATATCCGGGAGGGCCTATGCGATAGAGACCCAGTACTTC TRBJ2-5 NA TRBD2 15 TRBV10-3
CASSQDERLYGYTF TGCGCCAGCAGCCAAGATGAGCGTCTTTATGGCTACACCTTC TRBJ1-2 NA NA 14 TRBV4-3
CASSRIPLAGEQYF TGTGCCAGTAGTAGGATACCTCTAGCGGGAGAGCAGTACTTC TRBJ2-7 NA TRBD2 14 TRBV19
CASVFRRDLVLYEQYF TGCGCCAGCGTTTTTCGCCGGGACCTAGTATTATACGAGCAGTACTTC TRBJ2-7 NA NA 16 TRBV10-1
CASSLGGSNTGELFF TGCGCCAGCAGCTTGGGAGGGTCGAACACCGGGGAGCTGTTTTTT TRBJ2-2 NA NA 15 TRBV5-1
CASSVASNTGELFF TGTGCCAGCAGCGTAGCTTCGAACACCGGGGAGCTGTTTTTT TRBJ2-2 NA NA 14 TRBV9
CSARNTDTQYF TGCAGTGCTAGAAACACAGATACGCAGTATTTT TRBJ2-3 NA NA 11 TRBV20-1
CASSPTGRYGYTF TGTGCCAGCAGTCCGACAGGACGATATGGCTACACCTTC TRBJ1-2 NA NA 13 TRBV27
CASSYSTGTEAFF TGTGCCAGCAGTTACTCGACGGGCACTGAAGCTTTCTTT TRBJ1-1 NA NA 13 TRBV6-5
CASSLVGGFTDTQYF TGCGCCAGCAGCTTGGTAGGCGGGTTCACAGATACGCAGTATTTT TRBJ2-3 NA NA 15 TRBV5-1
CASSLQTSGRSYNEQFF TGTGCCAGCAGCTTGCAGACTAGCGGGAGATCCTACAATGAGCAGTTCTTC TRBJ2-1 NA TRBD2 17 TRBV7-8